This TCR beta chain was sequenced during a study of T cell responses to AZD1222 COVID-19 vaccine. Study-wide points: Baseline seropositivity occurred in only six AZD1222 recipients.

Both about-4-week and about-12-week second-dose recipients were combined. Comments on this clone: The antigen is undetermined.

TCRdb keeps only in-frame clones here, not all; method: immunoSEQ multiplex PCR. The table shows roughly 180,000 clones, with 92% occurring only once. CDR3 length: 19 residues. CDR1 is WNHNN and CDR2 is SYGVQD in the germline V gene (reference sequence). J gave up 1 base and V 6 bases, and 16 bases lay outside the gene matches. The V and J genes are TRBV10-1 and TRBJ2-7; 12 positions match TRBD1. Sequences were derived from peripheral blood, sampled 28 days after the second AZD1222 dose. The sequence was collected from an adult who received the AZD1222 COVID-19 vaccine. The CDR3 loop reads CASSLGRGQGAPSSYEQYF. DNA for the CDR3: TGCGCCAGCAGCCTCGGCAGGGGACAGGGGGCGCCGAGTTCCTACGAGCAGTACTTC.